The 13 T cell receptor beta chains in this list originate from one sample, sequenced in a study of T cells in Graves' hyperthyroidism and ophthalmopathy. Authors of the study amplified TCR beta CDR3 regions from RNA transcripts. An initial round of RT-PCR targeting the TCR CDR3 relied on the HTBI primer set. MiXCR, run by TCRdb on the multiplex PCR reads, gives a single entry per CDR3 protein. The data show about 570,000 distinct CDR3 sequences, more than 45% seen once. Sequenced material: peripheral blood or thyroid tissue (not recorded which). All receptors derive from an adult woman with Graves' disease, either hyperthyroidism or ophthalmopathy (not recorded which).

This clonotype came up many times. The chain couples TRBV19 to TRBJ2-2; 7 bases match TRBD2. The CDR3 spans 14 residues. V lost 7 bases, J lost 3 bases, and 5 bases stayed unmatched. CDR1 LNHDA and CDR2 SQIVND come from the germline V gene (reference sequence). Written as DNA, the CDR3 is TGTGCCAGTAAGGCTAGCGGATACACCGGGGAGCTGTTTTTT. This sequence encodes CASKASGYTGELFF.

In this sample, this clonotype turned up many times. V usage is TRBV10-1 and J usage is TRBJ2-2; 8 bases are shared with TRBD1. Germline assignment: CDR1 WNHNN and CDR2 SYGVQD (reference sequence). The CDR3 covers 14 residues. The junction had 3 bases not matched to a gene; V was cut back by 6 bases and J by 3 bases. The CDR3 spells CASRGTGDTGELFF. The CDR3 DNA sequence: TGCGCCAGCAGAGGGACAGGAGACACCGGGGAGCTGTTTTTT.

The chain joins TRBV20-1 to TRBJ1-2; no firm D call. Germline-derived CDR1 and CDR2 are DFQATT and SNEGSKA (reference sequence). The length of the CDR3 is 16 residues. V was clipped by 3 bases and J by 4 bases, with 21 bases between them. Here the CDR3 DNA reads TGCAGTGCTAGCCGAACTGCGGTTCCCTCCTCCTATGGCTACACCTTC. Translated: CSASRTAVPSSYGYTF.

The chain joins TRBV2 to TRBJ1-1; 7 nucleotides match TRBD1. Germline V gene sequence: CDR1 SNHLY, CDR2 FYNNEI. The trim removed 4 bases at V and 1 base at J, leaving 3 bases unmatched. The CDR3 extends over 14 amino acids. CDR3 nucleotides: TGTGCCAGCAGTGCCCACAGGGGGAACACTGAAGCTTTCTTT. Amino acid sequence: CASSAHRGNTEAFF.

This clonotype was seen ten or more times. The chain recombines TRBV4-1 with TRBJ1-5, with D hard to call. The CDR3 is 15 residues long. Germline CDR1 and CDR2: MGHRA and YSYEKL. Trimming stripped 1 base from V and 4 bases from J, with 11 bases between. The DNA of the CDR3 is TGCGCCAGCAGCCAAGGGGTAACCTTTAATCAGCCCCAGCATTTT. This translates into CASSQGVTFNQPQHF.

The gene calls are TRBV2 and TRBJ2-7, with 7 bases aligning to TRBD1. V dropped 4 bases and J dropped 3; count of bases not matched to a gene: 18. This CDR3 comprises 18 residues. Germline V CDR1 and CDR2: SNHLY, FYNNEI. Here the CDR3 reads CASSAGTADLVFSYEQYF. CDR3 nucleotide sequence: TGTGCCAGCAGTGCGGGGACAGCCGACCTTGTTTTCAGCTACGAGCAGTACTTC.

V is TRBV5-1 and J is TRBJ2-5; 7 bases agree with TRBD1. The CDR3 sequence is 16 residues long. The germline CDR1 and CDR2 sequences are SGHRS and YFSETQ. The J segment lost 2 bases and the V segment lost 0 bases, leaving 7 bases of the junction unmatched. Here the CDR3 reads CASSLAGDSRQETQYF. As DNA, the CDR3 is TGCGCCAGCAGCTTGGCCGGGGACAGTAGACAAGAGACCCAGTACTTC.

V is TRBV20-1 and J is TRBJ2-5, with 10 bases aligning to TRBD2. The closer fit of TRBJ2-1 to the DNA end suggests the J call may be wrong. The CDR3 contains 14 residues. Germline CDR1 reads DFQATT; CDR2 reads SNEGSKA (reference sequence). CDR3 DNA sequence: TGCAGTGCTAGACTAGCGGGAGCCTCCAATGAGCAGTTCTTC. Translated, it gives CSARLAGASNEQFF.

The chain couples TRBV7-2 to TRBJ1-2; no reliable D call. Germline V gene data show CDR1 as SGHTA and CDR2 as FQGNSA. V lost 5 bases and J lost 5, with 21 bases in between. CDR3 length: 16 residues. The CDR3 spells CASSVASGNRGYGYTF. CDR3 DNA sequence: TGTGCCAGCAGCGTGGCTAGCGGAAATCGAGGGTATGGCTACACCTTC.

The chain joins TRBV7-9 to TRBJ2-7; D unresolved. The V gene lost 6 bases and the J gene lost 1 base, with 13 bases spanning the gap. The CDR3 loop spans 14 amino acids. Per the germline V gene, CDR1 is SEHNR and CDR2 is FQNEAQ (reference sequence). CDR3 residues: CASSPDTHSYEQYF. CDR3 DNA: TGTGCCAGCAGTCCTGACACCCATTCCTACGAGCAGTACTTC.

This clonotype was counted many times. CDR3 sequence: CASSLDPKTEAFF. In nucleotides, the CDR3 is TGTGCCAGCAGCTTAGATCCCAAAACTGAAGCTTTCTTT. This rearrangement joins TRBV7-9 to TRBJ1-1; no reliable D call. This CDR3 is built from 13 residues. The V gene lost 1 base and the J gene lost 5 bases, with 8 bases spanning the gap. Germline CDR1 SEHNR, CDR2 FQNEAQ (reference sequence).

Ten or more counts support this clonotype. The V call is TRBV18, the J call TRBJ2-2; D ambiguous. Trimming took 10 bases from V and 7 from J, leaving 10 bases between them. The CDR3 runs 11 residues. Germline assignment: CDR1 KGHSH and CDR2 LQKENI. The CDR3 nucleotides are TGTGCCACCCCCACGGGCGGGGAGCTGTTTTTT. Its protein product is CATPTGGELFF.

This chain links TRBV29-1 with TRBJ2-2; D is possibly TRBD2 (5 bases). Trimming pared 7 bases from V and 5 bases from J, leaving 8 bases between. Germline CDR1 and CDR2: SQVTM and ANQGSEA. The CDR3 is made up of 11 amino acids. As DNA, the CDR3 is TGCAGCGGCAGGAGGACCGGGGAGCTGTTTTTT. Translation: CSGRRTGELFF.